Listed here are 7 T cell receptor beta chains from one sample, sequenced in a study of graft-versus-host responses after intestinal transplantation. The assay was immunoSEQ multiplex PCR, and TCRdb's table has in-frame clones only and misses some. In the table there are tens of thousands of clones, around 93% of which are singletons. These TCRs are of unknown antigen specificity. The material sequenced was unstimulated CD8+ T cells sorted from spleen or lymph node cells, taken before intestinal transplant. Every receptor here comes from a human donor who received an intestinal transplant.

The chain has TRBV7-9 and TRBJ2-6, with 7 bases fitting TRBD1. The ends lost 6 bases at V and 4 bases at J; junction bases unmatched: 12. Per the germline V gene, CDR1 is SEHNR and CDR2 is FQNEAQ (reference sequence). CDR3 length equals 17 residues. This chain's CDR3 is CASRPDREWYGANVLTF. CDR3 coding DNA: TGTGCCAGCAGACCTGACAGGGAGTGGTACGGGGCCAACGTCCTGACTTTC. Full variable domain (outside the CDR3, taken from reference TRBV7-9 and TRBJ2-6): DTGVSQNPRHKITKRGQNVTFRCDPISEHNRLYWYRQTLGQGPEFLTYFQNEAQLEKSRLLSDRFSAERPKGSFSTLEIQRTEQGDSAMYLCASRPDREWYGANVLTFGAGSRLTVL.

The chain combines TRBV4-3 with TRBJ2-3; 8 bases align to TRBD2. The V segment lost 7 bases and the J segment 6 bases; nucleotides outside the gene matches: 9. Germline CDR1 is LGHNA and CDR2 is YSLEER. The CDR3 is made up of 14 amino acids. The DNA of the CDR3 is TGCGCCAGCAATCCGGAGCGGGGGACGGATACGCAGTATTTT. Protein: CASNPERGTDTQYF.

The chain couples TRBV11-2 to TRBJ2-3; TRBD2 aligns across 11 bases. The CDR3 length is 17 residues. Germline V gene lookup returns CDR1 SGHAT and CDR2 FQNNGV. The J segment lost 5 bases and the V segment lost 5 bases, leaving 12 bases of the junction unmatched. The CDR3 DNA reads TGTGCCAGCAGCCCACCTATAGCGGGGGGGCCTGGAGATACGCAGTATTTT. This gives the protein CASSPPIAGGPGDTQYF.

The J gene is TRBJ2-1, the V gene TRBV7-2; 8 nucleotides align to TRBD2. The CDR3 loop spans 15 amino acids. V shed 1 base and J 8 bases; nucleotides not matched to a gene: 7. Germline lookup yields CDR1 SGHTA and CDR2 FQGNSA. The CDR3 sequence: CASSLEAGAGDEQFF. The DNA for the CDR3 is TGTGCCAGCAGCTTAGAAGCGGGGGCCGGGGATGAGCAGTTCTTC.

V is TRBV4-3 and J is TRBJ2-1; TRBD1 matches at 7 bases. CDR1 and CDR2 from the germline V gene are LGHNA and YSLEER. After removal of 1 base from V and 0 bases from J, the junction contained 0 bases not matched to a gene. The CDR3 is made up of 15 amino acids. DNA for the CDR3: TGCGCCAGCAGCCAAGGGGACAGCTCCTACAATGAGCAGTTCTTC. Translation: CASSQGDSSYNEQFF.

The gene calls are TRBV21-1 and TRBJ2-3; TRBD1 reflects the table's D call only, with no check against the DNA. TRBV21-1 is flagged as a pseudogene. CDR3 length: 16 residues. The CDR3 spells CASSPETGDRTDTQYF. For the CDR3, the DNA is TGTGCCAGCAGCCCCGAGACAGGGGACAGAACAGATACGCAGTATTTT.

This clone was seen only once. The chain couples TRBV6-6 to TRBJ2-2, with 9 bases identical to TRBD1. CDR1 and CDR2 (germline): MNHNY, SVGAGI (reference sequence). The ends lost 8 bases at V and 6 bases at J; junction bases unmatched: 7. The CDR3 runs to 14 residues. In DNA, the CDR3 is TGTGCCAGCGAGGGACAGGGATTAGCCGGGGAGCTGTTTTTT. Translating it yields CASEGQGLAGELFF.